One sample yielded the 12 T cell receptor beta chains listed below, sequenced in a study of brain T cells in children with intractable seizures. Assay: immunoSEQ multiplex PCR; the TCRdb copy retains only in-frame clones and omits some. The sample has about 64,000 clones, around 95% seen once. This specimen was peripheral blood, taken at surgery. All receptors come from a boy less than two years old with focal cortical dysplasia and intractable seizures.

The rearrangement links TRBV29-1 to TRBJ1-2, with D perhaps matching TRBD1 (5 bases). The V end lost 4 bases, the J end lost 8 bases, and 14 bases lay between the germline ends. The CDR3 totals 12 residues. CDR1 and CDR2 from the germline V gene are SQVTM and ANQGSEA. The CDR3: CSVGPGRLGYTF. The CDR3 nucleotides are TGCAGCGTTGGTCCAGGGCGGTTAGGCTACACCTTC.

The genes are TRBV6-2 or TRBV6-3 and TRBJ2-2; D ambiguous. Germline V gene data show CDR1 as MNHEY and CDR2 as SVGEGT. Between the trimmed V and J ends, which lost 6 bases and 3 bases, there was a span of 11 bases. The CDR3 contains 14 residues. CDR3 sequence: CASSHLRDTGELFF. CDR3 sequence (DNA): TGTGCCAGCAGCCACCTCCGGGACACCGGGGAGCTGTTTTTT.

The chain has TRBV6-5 and TRBJ1-1; D is unclear. The CDR3 is made up of 12 amino acids. Germline-derived CDR1 and CDR2 are MNHEY and SVGAGI. V was shortened by 8 bases and J by 8 bases, with 15 bases between the two germline ends. CDR3 sequence: CASGKAPGEAFF. The CDR3 bases are TGTGCCAGCGGGAAGGCTCCCGGGGAAGCTTTCTTT.

The chain carries TRBV25-1 and TRBJ2-1; the match to TRBD2 covers 7 bases. Germline values: CDR1 MGHDK, CDR2 SYGVNS. This CDR3 has 15 residues. V gave up 3 bases and J gave up 4 bases; unmatched junction bases: 6. The CDR3 bases are TGTGCCAGCAGTGAGCGGGAGAGCCCTTACAATGAGCAGTTCTTC. Protein product: CASSERESPYNEQFF.

The chain carries TRBV11-2 and TRBJ2-7; 10 bases map to TRBD1. The CDR3 runs 15 residues. CDR1 and CDR2 from the germline V gene are SGHAT and FQNNGV. With 5 bases clipped from V and 7 bases from J, the junction kept 11 bases outside the gene matches. The CDR3 region is CASSIGTGVETEQYF. The CDR3, as DNA: TGTGCCAGCAGCATAGGGACAGGGGTGGAAACGGAGCAGTACTTC.

The table lists this clone with a count of one. V is TRBV19 and J is TRBJ1-2; 7 bases match TRBD1. Per the germline V gene, CDR1 is LNHDA and CDR2 is SQIVND (reference sequence). CDR3 length: 16 residues. Trimming cost V 9 bases and J 0 bases; bases outside gene matches: 13. The CDR3 here is CASQGDARESNYGYTF. CDR3 bases: TGTGCCAGCCAGGGGGACGCCCGAGAGTCTAACTATGGCTACACCTTC.

The chain employs TRBV19 and TRBJ2-7, with TRBD1 matching 9 bases. CDR1 LNHDA and CDR2 SQIVND come from the germline V gene (reference sequence). Trimming took 3 bases from V and 3 from J; bases not matched to a gene: 6. The CDR3 contains 15 residues. The CDR3 DNA is TGTGCCAGTAGTATCTCTTCGGGACAGGGCTACGAGCAGTACTTC. Its protein is CASSISSGQGYEQYF. Full variable domain (outside the CDR3, taken from reference TRBV19 and TRBJ2-7): DGGITQSPKYLFRKEGQNVTLSCEQNLNHDAMYWYRQDPGQGLRLIYYSQIVNDFQKGDIAEGYSVSREKKESFPLTVTSAQKNPTAFYLCASSISSGQGYEQYFGPGTRLTVT.

V usage is TRBV6-5 and J usage is TRBJ2-7; the D is unclear. CDR1 is MNHEY and CDR2 is SVGAGI in the germline V gene. The CDR3 consists of 15 residues. Deletions cut 0 bases from V and 0 bases from J, with 9 bases between. CDR3 coding DNA: TGTGCCAGCAGTTACTCGAGCCGCAGCTCCTACGAGCAGTACTTC. This translates into CASSYSSRSSYEQYF.

V and J are TRBV3-1 (or the pseudogene TRBV3-2) and TRBJ2-7; possibly TRBD2 for D (5 bases). Germline assignment: CDR1 LGHDT and CDR2 YNNKEL (reference sequence). The germline V and J ends were trimmed by 4 bases and 2 bases, with 15 bases remaining between them. The CDR3 is 15 residues long. The CDR3 region is CASSRQYGIPYEQYF. CDR3 sequence (DNA): TGTGCCAGCAGCCGACAATACGGGATACCCTACGAGCAGTACTTC.

The chain has TRBV5-4 and TRBJ2-7; D may be TRBD2 (6 bases). Trimming took 3 bases from V and 3 from J, leaving 19 bases between them. The germline gives CDR1 SGHNT, CDR2 YYREEE (reference sequence). This CDR3 is 16 amino acids long. CDR3 nucleotide sequence: TGTGCCAGCAGCTCAGTCGGGGGAGGTGGAATCTACGAGCAGTACTTC. It codes for CASSSVGGGGIYEQYF.

The V call is TRBV19, the J call TRBJ1-2; 9 nucleotides line up with TRBD1. Germline V gene data show CDR1 as LNHDA and CDR2 as SQIVND (reference sequence). The CDR3 covers 14 residues. V lost 3 bases to trimming and J lost 5 bases; unmatched junction nucleotides: 4. DNA for the CDR3: TGTGCCAGTAGTATCCCCGGACAGGGGTATGGCTACACCTTC. It translates to CASSIPGQGYGYTF.

This chain uses TRBV9 with TRBJ2-1, with 7 bases lining up with TRBD2. CDR1 and CDR2 (germline): SGDLS, YYNGEE. Unmatched junction bases numbered 5, after V lost 1 base and J lost 4 bases. This CDR3 spans 15 amino acids. CDR3 nucleotides: TGTGCCAGCAGCGTACTAGCGGTGAATTACAATGAGCAGTTCTTC. This sequence encodes CASSVLAVNYNEQFF.